Below are 30 T cell receptor beta chains sequenced from a single sample in a study of blood T cell repertoires in COVID-19. The protocol was immunoSEQ multiplex PCR, while the TCRdb copy is restricted to in-frame clones and leaves out a portion. The profile shows 30,000 to 45,000 clones, approximately 80% of them singletons. The sample taken for sequencing was peripheral blood. The receptors originated from a man aged 60-69 years with active COVID-19.

This rearrangement joins TRBV4-3 to TRBJ1-3, with 9 bases aligning to TRBD1. The CDR3 spans 15 residues. From germline, CDR1 is LGHNA and CDR2 YSLEER. V lost 1 base and J lost 3; bases outside the gene matches: 1. CDR3 nucleotides: TGCGCCAGCAGCCAAGGGACAGGGGTTGGAAACACCATATATTTT. Translation gives CASSQGTGVGNTIYF.

The chain uses TRBV7-2 and TRBJ1-6; 8 bases line up with TRBD1. In germline, CDR1 is SGHTA, CDR2 FQGNSA. This CDR3 spans 16 amino acids. The trim removed 5 bases at V and 2 bases at J, leaving 5 bases unmatched. In nucleotides, the CDR3 is TGTGCCAGCAGCCTACAGGGGGGCGCCTATAATTCACCCCTCCACTTT. Translation gives CASSLQGGAYNSPLHF.

This clone was recorded only once. The chain couples TRBV28 to TRBJ2-4; 11 bases line up with TRBD2. V lost 5 bases, J lost 0 bases, and 3 bases stayed unmatched. The CDR3 is 16 residues long. Germline V gene data show CDR1 as MDHEN and CDR2 as SYDVKM. For the CDR3, the DNA is TGTGCCAGCAGTCTTGGACTAGCGGGAGCCAAAAACATTCAGTACTTC. It encodes CASSLGLAGAKNIQYF.

CDR3 sequence reads: CASSEQGASYTF. Here the CDR3 DNA reads TGCGCCAGCTCGGAACAGGGGGCTAGCTACACCTTC. V usage is TRBV5-1 and J usage is TRBJ1-2; 9 bases agree with TRBD1. The CDR3 totals 12 residues. CDR1 SGHRS and CDR2 YFSETQ come from the germline V gene. Losses at the gene ends were 7 bases for V and 9 bases for J; bases not matched to a gene: 7.

This chain connects TRBV28 to TRBJ2-1; D is possibly TRBD2 (6 bases). Germline V gene sequence: CDR1 MDHEN, CDR2 SYDVKM. The CDR3 spans 12 residues. V lost 5 bases and J lost 11, with 13 bases in between. The CDR3 is CASSLLAGKQFF. CDR3 coding DNA: TGTGCCAGCAGTCTATTGGCGGGAAAGCAGTTCTTC.

CDR3 in DNA: TGTGCCAGCAGCCAAACAGGGCATACCGGGGAGCTGTTTTTT. Its protein product is CASSQTGHTGELFF. The J gene is TRBJ2-2, the V gene TRBV3-1 (or the pseudogene TRBV3-2); the D gene is possibly TRBD1 (6 bases). There are 14 residues in the CDR3. CDR1 LGHDT and CDR2 YNNKEL come from the germline V gene (reference sequence). V was clipped by 2 bases and J by 5 bases, with 9 bases between them.

The chain is built from TRBV12-5 and TRBJ1-5; no reliable D call. This CDR3 has 15 residues. Germline V gene data show CDR1 as LGHNT and CDR2 as FRNRAP. The V end lost 1 base, the J end lost 0 bases, and 7 bases lay between the germline ends. The DNA for the CDR3 is TGTGCTAGTGGTTTGGGGCTTTATAGCAATCAGCCCCAGCATTTT. Translated: CASGLGLYSNQPQHF.

This clone ranks as medium-sized. The chain links TRBV10-1 to TRBJ1-1; D not certain. Germline assignment: CDR1 WNHNN and CDR2 SYGVQD (reference sequence). The CDR3 is 11 residues long. Trimming took off 5 bases at V and 10 bases at J, with 11 bases between the two ends. The CDR3 DNA follows: TGCGCCAGCAGTTTAGACACGCGAGCTTTCTTT. Translation gives CASSLDTRAFF.

This chain connects TRBV27 to TRBJ1-4; D remains unclear. The CDR3 runs to 14 residues. Trimming took off 5 bases at V and 8 bases at J, with 15 bases between the two ends. Germline V lookup: CDR1 MNHEY, CDR2 SMNVEV (reference sequence). The CDR3 sequence is CASSTWSSREKLFF. The DNA of the CDR3 is TGTGCCAGCAGTACTTGGTCATCGCGGGAAAAACTGTTTTTT.

V is TRBV2 and J is TRBJ1-4; no reliable D call. CDR3 size: 16 residues. Trimming pared 4 bases from V and 3 bases from J, leaving 15 bases between. Germline V CDR1 and CDR2: SNHLY, FYNNEI. CDR3: CASSGRTGQANEKLFF. The CDR3 region has the DNA TGTGCCAGCAGTGGGAGGACGGGCCAAGCTAATGAAAAACTGTTTTTT.

The V and J genes are TRBV10-3 and TRBJ1-2, with 10 nucleotides matching TRBD1. The CDR3 has 15 residues. V gave up 4 bases and J gave up 3 bases; unmatched junction bases: 5. The V gene's germline CDR1 is ENHRY and CDR2 SYGVKD. CDR3: CAISAGQGLDYGYTF. CDR3 nucleotides: TGTGCCATCAGTGCGGGACAGGGGTTGGACTATGGCTACACCTTC.

The gene calls are TRBV7-8 and TRBJ2-2, with TRBD2 identical over 15 bases. V gave up 0 bases and J gave up 3 bases; unmatched junction bases: 5. There are 19 residues in the CDR3. From germline, CDR1 is SGHVS and CDR2 FQNEAQ. DNA for the CDR3: TGTGCCAGCAGCTTAGCAGGACTAGCGGGAGGGGGATACACCGGGGAGCTGTTTTTT. This gives the protein CASSLAGLAGGGYTGELFF.

The chain links TRBV7-9 to TRBJ1-2, with D perhaps matching TRBD1 (5 bases). The V and J ends lost 0 bases and 0 bases respectively, with 5 bases between them. Germline CDR1 SEHNR, CDR2 FQNEAQ (reference sequence). The length of the CDR3 is 14 residues. The CDR3 nucleotides are TGTGCCAGCAGCTTAGCAGGGGCTAACTATGGCTACACCTTC. Translation gives CASSLAGANYGYTF.

A few counts support this clone. This rearrangement joins TRBV27 to TRBJ1-5, with TRBD1 matching 9 bases. V trimming: 6 bases; J trimming: 3 bases; junction bases outside the gene matches: 3. The CDR3 extends over 14 amino acids. Germline V gene lookup returns CDR1 MNHEY and CDR2 SMNVEV (reference sequence). The CDR3 here is CASSPQGANQPQHF. CDR3 DNA sequence: TGTGCCAGCAGCCCACAGGGGGCCAATCAGCCCCAGCATTTT.

The V and J genes are TRBV5-8 and TRBJ1-2, with TRBD1 identical over 7 bases. The V gene end was trimmed by 4 bases and the J gene end by 5 bases; junction bases not matched to a gene: 11. The V gene's germline CDR1 is SGHTS and CDR2 YDEGEE. This CDR3 is built from 15 residues. CDR3 coding DNA: TGTGCCAGCAGCCCTAGGGGGCAGACCACTTATGGCTACACCTTC. Translating it yields CASSPRGQTTYGYTF.

As DNA, the CDR3 is TGTGCCAGCAGCCTTGGGCCCCGCTATGGCTACACCTTC. Translating gives CASSLGPRYGYTF. The chain has TRBV12-3 or TRBV12-4 and TRBJ1-2; no firm D call. The CDR3 spans 13 residues. Trimming took off 6 bases at V and 4 bases at J, with 12 bases between the two ends.

V gene TRBV12-3 or TRBV12-4 combines with J gene TRBJ2-7, with D possibly TRBD1 on 5 matching bases. V dropped 5 bases and J dropped 5 bases, with 10 bases sitting between them. The CDR3 runs to 12 residues. The CDR3 DNA reads TGTGCCAGCAGTAAGGGGTCGCACGAGCAGTACTTC. Its protein product is CASSKGSHEQYF.

The chain is built from TRBV9 and TRBJ2-1, with TRBD2 identical over 9 bases. The V and J ends lost 0 bases and 6 bases, in that order; junction bases with no gene match: 10. The CDR3 is 17 amino acids. Germline V lookup: CDR1 SGDLS, CDR2 YYNGEE. CDR3 nucleotide sequence: TGTGCCAGCAGCGTAGTTCGAAGACTAGCGGCCCCCAATGAGCAGTTCTTC. Its translation is CASSVVRRLAAPNEQFF.

The V call is TRBV6-2 or TRBV6-3, the J call TRBJ1-1; no definite D call. This CDR3 has 14 residues. Germline loops: CDR1 MNHEY, CDR2 SVGEGT. The V end lost 5 bases, the J end lost 1 base, and 11 bases lay between the germline ends. In DNA, the CDR3 is TGTGCCAGCAGTCCCCGGGTCAAGAACACTGAAGCTTTCTTT. This translates into CASSPRVKNTEAFF.

The J gene is TRBJ2-4, the V gene TRBV4-3, with a weak D call TRBD2 (5 bases). The CDR3 runs to 17 residues. Trimming cost V 0 bases and J 5 bases, with 17 bases left between them. From germline, CDR1 is LGHNA and CDR2 YSLEER. In DNA form, the CDR3 reads TGCGCCAGCAGCCAAGATGTAGAGCGTGAGGAGGAAAACATTCAGTACTTC. Its translation: CASSQDVEREEENIQYF.

The chain recombines TRBV6-5 with TRBJ1-1; no clear D gene. Germline-derived CDR1 and CDR2 are MNHEY and SVGAGI. The CDR3 is 12 residues long. Deletions cut 4 bases from V and 1 base from J, with 4 bases between. This CDR3 reads CASSSRNTEAFF. The DNA of the CDR3 is TGTGCCAGCAGTTCCCGGAACACTGAAGCTTTCTTT.

The chain uses TRBV27 and TRBJ2-1; perhaps TRBD1 as D (5 bases). Germline V gene sequence: CDR1 MNHEY, CDR2 SMNVEV (reference sequence). The CDR3 is made up of 16 amino acids. Trimming shortened V by 4 bases and J by 0 bases, and 13 bases separated the two germline ends. The DNA for the CDR3 is TGTGCCAGCAGTTCCCCAGGGCGGTCCTCCTACAATGAGCAGTTCTTC. It yields the protein CASSSPGRSSYNEQFF.

V is TRBV11-3 and J is TRBJ2-3, with TRBD2 as a possible D gene (6 bases). The CDR3 extends over 13 amino acids. The germline V and J ends were trimmed by 5 bases and 5 bases, with 11 bases remaining between them. The germline gives CDR1 SGHNT, CDR2 YENEEA. The CDR3 region has the DNA TGTGCCAGCAGCCCGTCTAGCGAAGATACGCAGTATTTT. It is translated as CASSPSSEDTQYF.

This chain joins TRBV5-8 and TRBJ2-3; 8 bases map to TRBD2. Germline V gene lookup returns CDR1 SGHTS and CDR2 YDEGEE. This CDR3 has 15 amino acids. With V trimmed by 2 bases and J by 3 bases, 5 bases remained unmatched. CDR3 sequence reads: CASSLPGLGTDTQYF. CDR3 in DNA: TGTGCCAGCAGCTTACCGGGACTAGGGACAGATACGCAGTATTTT.

There are a few counts of this clone. This same CDR3 is encoded by further DNA sequences in the sample. The rearrangement uses TRBV11-2 and TRBJ1-2; D uncertain. CDR1 SGHAT and CDR2 FQNNGV come from the germline V gene. The CDR3 length is 11 residues. Trimming pared 2 bases from V and 7 bases from J, leaving 5 bases between. CDR3 DNA: TGTGCCAGCAGCTTAAGAGGTGGCTACACCTTC. It codes for CASSLRGGYTF.

This clone was detected once. V gene TRBV21-1 combines with J gene TRBJ1-6; TRBD1, as called in the table, went unchecked against the DNA. TRBV21-1 constitutes a pseudogene. The CDR3 is made up of 15 amino acids. The chain's CDR3 is CASRGGRQGIYPLHF. CDR3 in DNA: TGTGCCAGCAGGGGAGGGAGACAGGGGATCTATCCCCTCCACTTT.

The CDR3 is CASSLALGDSTEAFF. DNA for the CDR3: TGTGCCAGCAGCTTGGCCCTGGGAGATAGCACTGAAGCTTTCTTT. The V gene is TRBV5-4, the J gene TRBJ1-1; unclear D gene. Trimming removed 0 bases at V and 4 bases at J, with 13 bases between. This CDR3 comprises 15 residues. Germline-derived CDR1 and CDR2 are SGHNT and YYREEE (reference sequence).

The V and J genes are TRBV7-2 and TRBJ1-1, with D hard to call. Germline-derived CDR1 and CDR2 are SGHTA and FQGNSA. CDR3 size: 14 residues. Trimming took 1 base from V and 8 from J, leaving 14 bases between them. CDR3 DNA: TGTGCCAGCAGCTTAGTTCTCTCCACGGAGGAAGCTTTCTTT. It yields the protein CASSLVLSTEEAFF.

The rearrangement uses TRBV27 and TRBJ1-3, with unresolved D. CDR1 and CDR2 from the germline V gene are MNHEY and SMNVEV (reference sequence). The V end was cut by 2 bases, the J end by 4 bases, with 6 bases between. There are 13 residues in the CDR3. The CDR3 nucleotides are TGTGCCAGCAGTTTAGGTCGGGGAAACACCATATATTTT. Protein sequence: CASSLGRGNTIYF.

This sequence joins TRBV6-5 and TRBJ2-7; D is possibly TRBD2 (8 bases). CDR1 is MNHEY, CDR2 SVGAGI, per germline. The V end was cut by 4 bases, the J end by 5 bases, with 18 bases between. This CDR3 comprises 15 residues. The CDR3 loop reads CASSSPGLGGHEQYF. In nucleotides, the CDR3 is TGTGCCAGCAGTTCGCCGGGACTAGGGGGCCACGAGCAGTACTTC.